These T cell receptor beta chains were read from a single sample in a study of post-analysis software for immune sequencing data. TCRdb used MiXCR to reprocess the PCR reads, holding one entry per CDR3 protein. The sample holds about 770,000 distinct CDR3 sequences; 46% are singletons and the top ten take 4.9%. Specimen: blood. Every receptor here comes from a girl aged 10-17 years with multiple sclerosis. Each CDR3 is given without its conserved first and last residue. Fields, in order: clone size, J gene, V gene, CDR3 protein. Clone size is stated in some rows and not others, as once, few, many or a class when expanded.

few | TRBJ1-1 | TRBV20-1 | SARASRVGDAEAF
few | TRBJ2-3 | TRBV10-3 | AISVAGRTDTQY
NA | TRBJ2-1 | TRBV30 | AWIEMGQASSYNEQF
NA | TRBJ1-1 | TRBV5-1 | ASSLESTGGTEAF
few | TRBJ2-7 | TRBV28 | ASRPQGVSYEQY
few | TRBJ2-7 | TRBV9 | ASSVDSDPSYEQY
few | TRBJ1-1 | TRBV4-2 | ASSRIQRDTLNTEAF
NA | TRBJ2-1 | TRBV5-1 | ASSLSRAGTAIGNEQF
once | TRBJ1-2 | TRBV12-3/TRBV12-4 | ASSSLDTSNYGYT
once | TRBJ1-1 | TRBV11-2 | ASSLGRDGHTEAF
NA | TRBJ2-5 | TRBV7-8 | ASSAAVPQETQY
NA | TRBJ2-7 | TRBV5-1 | ASSLSGHTLEQY
NA | TRBJ2-7 | TRBV7-8 | ASSPRVGTSYEQY
few | TRBJ2-5 | TRBV29-1 | SVETYQETQY
NA | TRBJ1-2 | TRBV29-1 | SVGGTGVSGYT
NA | TRBJ1-5 | TRBV7-8 | ASSLGDRDQPQH
NA | TRBJ2-1 | TRBV7-9 | ASRRGGSGNEQF
few | TRBJ1-2 | TRBV18 | ASSPQGMEGYGYT
few | TRBJ2-5 | TRBV12-3/TRBV12-4 | ASSLAPSGKETQY
NA | TRBJ2-1 | TRBV12-3/TRBV12-4 | ASTWTSGLYNEQF
NA | TRBJ2-6 | TRBV15 | ATSSFKGSGANVLT
NA | TRBJ2-3 | TRBV3-1 | ASSRSRNTDTQY